The 13 T cell receptor beta chains presented below share a single source sample, sequenced in a study of OX40 agonist ivuxolimab in advanced cancers. TCRdb's copy holds only in-frame clones and misses some; the assay was immunoSEQ multiplex PCR. The sample lists about 120,000 clones, approximately 90% occurring once. The source material was CD4+ or CD8+ T cells sorted from blood, sampled in a trial of the OX40 agonist ivuxolimab. These receptors were collected from an adult with an advanced solid tumor such as melanoma, head and neck, liver or kidney cancer.

The rearrangement uses TRBV9 and TRBJ1-1; D is ambiguous. V was pared by 0 bases and J by 5 bases, with 11 bases between. Per the germline V gene, CDR1 is SGDLS and CDR2 is YYNGEE. The CDR3 contains 14 residues. The CDR3 nucleotides are TGTGCCAGCAGCGTAGGCGACATCGAGACTGAAGCTTTCTTT. It translates to CASSVGDIETEAFF. The whole variable domain, filled in from reference TRBV9 and TRBJ1-1, reads DSGVTQTPKHLITATGQRVTLRCSPRSGDLSVYWYQQSLDQGLQFLIQYYNGEERAKGNILERFSAQQFPDLHSELNLSSLELGDSALYFCASSVGDIETEAFFGQGTRLTVV.

The chain joins TRBV18 to TRBJ1-5, with D perhaps TRBD1 (5 bases). Germline CDR1 is KGHSH and CDR2 is LQKENI. Trimming stripped 6 bases from V and 1 base from J, with 10 bases between. This CDR3 is built from 14 residues. The DNA of the CDR3 is TGTGCCAGCTCGGCGGGGGGGAGCAATCAGCCCCAGCATTTT. Its protein product is CASSAGGSNQPQHF. Full variable domain (missing parts from reference TRBV18 and TRBJ1-5): NAGVMQNPRHLVRRRGQEARLRCSPMKGHSHVYWYRQLPEEGLKFMVYLQKENIIDESGMPKERFSAEFPKEGPSILRIQQVVRGDSAAYFCASSAGGSNQPQHFGDGTRLSIL.

The DNA of the CDR3 is TGTGCCAGCAGCTTAGGACAGGGGGCTGTCACCGGGGAGCTGTTTTTT. As protein: CASSLGQGAVTGELFF. The gene calls are TRBV11-1 and TRBJ2-2; 10 nucleotides agree with TRBD1. Trimming cost V 1 base and J 4 bases; bases outside gene matches: 3. The germline gives CDR1 SGHAT, CDR2 FQDESV (reference sequence). This CDR3 is 16 amino acids long.

This clone was counted a single time. The rearrangement uses TRBV30 and TRBJ2-3, with D uncertain. Looked up from germline, CDR1 is GTSNPN and CDR2 is SVGIG (reference sequence). V shed 2 bases and J shed 7 bases, with 10 bases lying between them. The CDR3 has 12 residues. The CDR3 sequence is CAWSIQAYTQYF. Here the CDR3 DNA reads TGTGCCTGGAGTATCCAGGCCTATACGCAGTATTTT.

The chain couples TRBV25-1 to TRBJ2-1; D ambiguous. CDR3 size: 15 residues. CDR1 and CDR2 from the germline V gene are MGHDK and SYGVNS. V was pared by 6 bases and J by 4 bases, with 16 bases between. This CDR3 reads CASRPTSMRYNEQFF. CDR3 DNA sequence: TGTGCCAGCAGACCGACGTCTATGAGGTACAATGAGCAGTTCTTC.

This chain uses TRBV6-5 with TRBJ2-3; possible D gene TRBD2, 6 bases. The V gene lost 10 bases and the J gene lost 0 bases, with 8 bases spanning the gap. This CDR3 contains 12 residues. Looked up from germline, CDR1 is MNHEY and CDR2 is SVGAGI. The CDR3 nucleotides read TGTGCCACCGGGGGTAGCACAGATACGCAGTATTTT. Translated, it gives CATGGSTDTQYF.

For the CDR3, the DNA is TGCGCCAGCAGCCAAGAGGACAGAACCTATGGCTACACCTTC. Amino acids: CASSQEDRTYGYTF. The chain has TRBV4-3 and TRBJ1-2, with D perhaps matching TRBD1 (6 bases). The CDR3 has 14 amino acids. Germline V gene sequence: CDR1 LGHNA, CDR2 YSLEER. Trimming removed 0 bases from V and 4 bases from J, with 9 bases in between.

The CDR3 is CASSGRLAGDTGELFF. CDR3 nucleotide sequence: TGCGCCAGCAGTGGGCGACTAGCGGGGGACACCGGGGAGCTGTTTTTT. V usage is TRBV10-1 and J usage is TRBJ2-2; 12 nucleotides align to TRBD2. V dropped 4 bases and J dropped 3; count of bases not matched to a gene: 3. The CDR3 totals 16 residues. Germline V lookup: CDR1 WNHNN, CDR2 SYGVQD (reference sequence).

J is TRBJ2-1 and V is TRBV19, with 8 bases that match TRBD1. The J segment lost 3 bases and the V segment lost 5 bases, leaving 3 bases of the junction unmatched. Germline-derived CDR1 and CDR2 are LNHDA and SQIVND (reference sequence). The CDR3 is 14 amino acids. For the CDR3, the DNA is TGTGCCAGTAGTGCTGGACAGGGCTACAATGAGCAGTTCTTC. Translated, it gives CASSAGQGYNEQFF.

A note on this clone: Within the sample, other DNA sequences also encode this same CDR3. The J gene is TRBJ2-7, the V gene TRBV18; TRBD2 might be the D (6 bases). Trimming cost V 1 base and J 5 bases, with 9 bases left between them. CDR3 length equals 13 residues. Germline V gene data show CDR1 as KGHSH and CDR2 as LQKENI. The CDR3 spells CASSPRSGDEQYF. CDR3 nucleotide sequence: TGTGCCAGCTCACCACGATCGGGGGACGAGCAGTACTTC.

This clone has only a few counts. The V call is TRBV7-6, the J call TRBJ2-7; D is undetermined. The CDR3 sequence is 13 residues long. CDR1 SGHVS and CDR2 FNYEAQ come from the germline V gene. Trimming took 5 bases from V and 3 from J, leaving 11 bases between them. The chain's CDR3 is CASSRDPFYEQYF. The CDR3 DNA reads TGTGCCAGCAGCCGCGACCCGTTCTACGAGCAGTACTTC.

The rearrangement uses TRBV6-6 and TRBJ2-2; 8 bases are shared with TRBD1. CDR3 size: 13 residues. The germline gives CDR1 MNHNY, CDR2 SVGAGI (reference sequence). Unmatched junction bases numbered 3, after V lost 5 bases and J lost 7 bases. Here the CDR3 DNA reads TGTGCCAGCAGTGCCGACAGGGGCGGGGAGCTGTTTTTT. Its protein product is CASSADRGGELFF.

The chain is built from TRBV28 and TRBJ2-5; 9 nucleotides agree with TRBD1. Germline CDR1 is MDHEN and CDR2 is SYDVKM. CDR3 length: 14 amino acids. The J segment lost 4 bases and the V segment lost 4 bases, leaving 4 bases of the junction unmatched. The CDR3: CASSSGQGLETQYF. In DNA, the CDR3 is TGTGCCAGCAGTTCGGGACAGGGATTAGAGACCCAGTACTTC.